The clone carrying this T cell receptor (beta chain) was detected a few times. As yet, its antigen is unknown. The repertoire was sequenced with immunoSEQ multiplex PCR; TCRdb's copy has only in-frame clones and lacks some. The sample includes over 10,000 clones, 89% of them seen just once. This record belongs to a study of chemoradiotherapy in HPV16-positive cancers. The study, taken as a whole, reports: Candidate HPV-specific clones and E7-related TCR motifs grew in tumor during treatment. In HPV16-positive patients, HPV-responsive T-cell expansion tracked better recurrence-free survival.

V was pared by 4 bases and J by 8 bases, with 7 bases of the junction left unmatched. Germline V gives CDR1 SGHRS, CDR2 YFSETQ. The CDR3 runs 14 residues. Over chemoradiotherapy, repertoires were sampled more than once. The origin of this receptor is a human donor with HPV-associated anogenital cancer. The sample in question was blood, obtained from a patient who underwent chemoradiotherapy. The chain links TRBV5-1 to TRBJ2-1; 9 positions match TRBD1. The CDR3 DNA reads as TGCGCCAGCAGCACCAGGACAGGGGCCGATGAGCAGTTCTTC. Its translation is CASSTRTGADEQFF.